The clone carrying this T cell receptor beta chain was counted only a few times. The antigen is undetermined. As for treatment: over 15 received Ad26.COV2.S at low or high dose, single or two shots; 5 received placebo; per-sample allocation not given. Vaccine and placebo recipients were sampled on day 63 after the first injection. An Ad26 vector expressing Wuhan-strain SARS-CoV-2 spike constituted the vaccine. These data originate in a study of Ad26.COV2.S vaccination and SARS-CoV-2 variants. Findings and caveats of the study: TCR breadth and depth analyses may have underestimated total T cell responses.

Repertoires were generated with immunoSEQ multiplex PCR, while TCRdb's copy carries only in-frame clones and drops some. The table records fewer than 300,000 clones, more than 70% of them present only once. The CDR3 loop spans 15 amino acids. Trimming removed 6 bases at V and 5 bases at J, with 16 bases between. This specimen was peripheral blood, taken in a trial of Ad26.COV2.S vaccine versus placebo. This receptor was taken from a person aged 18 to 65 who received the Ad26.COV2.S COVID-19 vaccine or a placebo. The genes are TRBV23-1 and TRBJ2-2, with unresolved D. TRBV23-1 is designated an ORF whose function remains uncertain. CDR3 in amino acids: CASSHQEQRTGELFF. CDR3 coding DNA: TGCGCCAGCAGCCATCAGGAACAAAGGACCGGGGAGCTGTTTTTT.